This section outlines one TCR beta chain sequence together with its context. This sample was taken from a study of identical twins. One entry per CDR3 protein, called by TCRdb with MiXCR from the 5' RACE reads. Here the sample spans about 450,000 distinct CDR3 sequences, about 18% being singletons. CDR1 MGHRA and CDR2 YSYEKL come from the germline V gene. Trimming stripped 1 base from V and 5 bases from J, with 18 bases between. The CDR3 runs to 17 residues. Every one of the donors was a healthy Caucasian. V and J are TRBV4-1 and TRBJ2-1; a possible D gene is TRBD2 (5 bases). Sequences were obtained from naive T cells sorted from blood. The source of this sequence is a man aged 45-60 years in good health. The CDR3 sequence is CASSQGWLQAADNEQFF. CDR3 sequence (DNA): TGCGCCAGCAGCCAAGGTTGGCTTCAAGCGGCAGACAATGAGCAGTTCTTC.